This T cell receptor (beta chain) is drawn from a study of CD8 T cells in ankylosing spondylitis. Notes on the study in general: Enrichment of disease-linked clones was reportedly significant in matched ankylosing spondylitis synovial fluid.

TCRdb reprocessed the 5' RACE reads via MiXCR and lists one record per CDR3 protein. The sample lists 200,000 to 300,000 distinct CDR3 sequences, under 12% seen once, with about 3% in the top ten. This clonotype was detected a few times. Antigen unknown. With 3 bases removed from V and 1 base from J, the gap between germline ends came to 7 bases. Germline-derived CDR1 and CDR2 are SGHAT and FQNNGV. The CDR3 is 13 amino acids. The J gene is TRBJ2-7, the V gene TRBV11-2; D call uncertain. The sample taken for sequencing was blood, either unsorted or a sorted T cell fraction (not recorded which). The TCR comes from a male donor with ankylosing spondylitis or in good health (not recorded which). As DNA, the CDR3 is TGTGCCAGCAGCTTTTCTGAATCCTACGAGCAGTACTTC. Its protein product is CASSFSESYEQYF.